The sequence of this T cell receptor beta chain was determined in a study of regulatory T cells in long-lasting Graves disease. Overall study results and limits: Persistent disease was associated with favored TRBV28 usage and with favored use of TRBJ1-2 and TRBJ2-5.

Regarding time point: newly diagnosed GD, antithyroid drugs for less than 3 months. Generation of the TCR library employed RNA extracted from PBMCs. On this clonotype itself: What it binds is not known.

Investigators prepared the TCR beta libraries by applying iRepertoire HTBI primers and Arm-PCR of CDR3 regions. TCRdb analysed the multiplex PCR reads with MiXCR anew, one entry per CDR3 protein. This table holds some 200,000 distinct CDR3 sequences, roughly 19% found once. Between the trimmed V and J ends, which lost 7 bases and 3 bases, there was a span of 15 bases. CDR3 length: 15 residues. Germline-derived CDR1 and CDR2 are LGHNT and FRNRAP. In addition, the sample was reused for a study of T cells in Graves' hyperthyroidism and ophthalmopathy. This second report adds: Each patient was aged 18 to 65 and had newly diagnosed hyperthyroidism of under 2 months' duration. The TCR CDR3 first-round RT-PCR relied on the HTBI primer set. Most thyroid clonotypes that were expanded above 0.001 also turned up in blood.

This specimen was peripheral blood mononuclear cells (PBMCs), taken at new diagnosis, from a patient treated with antithyroid drugs. This clonotype was obtained from a woman aged 30 to 39 with Graves disease. The V and J genes are TRBV12-5 and TRBJ1-4; D not certain. CDR3 loop: CASAAAPGSNEKLFF. CDR3 nucleotide sequence: TGTGCTAGTGCCGCCGCACCGGGTTCTAATGAAAAACTGTTTTTT.